This T cell receptor beta chain was captured by sequencing in a study of cytotoxic CD8 clonotypes in ibrutinib-treated CLL (dated by TCRdb to about 2021). Notes on the research overall: The cohort included about 15 treatment-naive and about a dozen relapsed/refractory patients; 17 were IGHV unmutated. The response samples were drawn at a median of roughly twelve months into treatment, with a range of roughly 6 to 40 months. Cryopreserved peripheral blood mononuclear cells were obtained prior to treatment, at the time of response, and at either disease progression or sustained remission. Samples averaged roughly 280,000 productive templates and 90,000 to 100,000 productive rearrangements. Every sample from remission and from progressive disease was obtained while the patients were still on ibrutinib. Partial responses were observed in 24 patients and complete responses in 2; after a median follow-up of around 68 months, remission was maintained in 15 or so patients and progression was observed in approximately twelve. Of the 90 or so participants in the trial, 26 had longitudinal samples available.

As for this clone: The antigen this receptor binds is unknown. No much larger clone is present one base from it, and per-base qualities are unavailable.

Summary of the overall study and its limitations: Clonality increased at ibrutinib response, stayed stable in sustained remission, and fell back toward baseline at progression. Baseline clonality was found to be higher than that of age-matched healthy donors and was strongly correlated with circulating CD8+ T-cell counts. Sampling times were not matched between sustained-remission and progressing patients, and lymph node repertoires were not studied. Public clonotypes were rare and either shrank or stayed stable during treatment, and the rise in clonality at ibrutinib response reflected expansion of private clonotypes.

A MiSeq instrument was used for deep resolution sequencing, which targeted depths ranging from 1 in 1 million up to 1 in 200,000 T cells, with coverage averaging 10x for each clonotype. TCR beta libraries were generated with the immunoSEQ hsTCRB Kit. The paper's processing steps were these. The data were analyzed with ImmunoSEQ Analyzer and ImmunoSEQ Data Assistant, and V, D and J gene assignments followed IMGT definitions. Clonality, which ranges from 0 to 1, was calculated as one minus the normalized Shannon entropy of productive rearrangement frequencies. Only overrepresented clonotypes making up at least 0.05% of each patient's repertoire were included in the public clonotype analysis. Repertoires from around 13 age-matched healthy donors in immuneACCESS were used as clonality controls. What TCRdb holds here is the immuneACCESS table cut down to in-frame rearrangements. Part of the clones is not present; checked against another copy, under half of the missing clones reflect an unresolved V gene, and the others are unexplained. V and J calls plus clone size are reproduced from that table; the DNA served to infer D and trimming. Across this sample there are 90,000 to 100,000 clones, with roughly 80% seen only once. In total, the top ten clones hold around 30% of the sample.

Relative to germline, V is 1 base shorter and J is 2 bases shorter, with 11 bases between their ends. The CDR3 spans 15 residues, from the cysteine through the phenylalanine. Solely the CDR3 DNA is kept, with 45 bases framed from the first base. From a lookup of the germline V gene, CDR1 and CDR2 are SGDLS and YYNGEE. The intended sense of this specimen's time point label: about a year on ibrutinib. Roughly 2 micrograms of genomic DNA were extracted from cryopreserved PBMCs for TCR beta library preparation. Longitudinal blood samples from CLL patients on ibrutinib monotherapy were analyzed using high-throughput TCR beta sequencing. Patients were enrolled in a phase 2 open-label single-center ibrutinib monotherapy trial.

The source of this sequence is a human donor with chronic lymphocytic leukemia. This receptor chain uses TRBV9 and TRBJ2-3; TRBD1 is a weak D gene call, 5 bases matching. This material consisted of PBMCs, taken after 12 months of ibrutinib treatment. The sequenced DNA: TGTGCCAGCAGCGTAAGGGCAGGGAACACAGATACGCAGTATTTT. It translates to CASSVRAGNTDTQYF.